The 13 T cell receptor beta chains given below trace back to one sample, sequenced in a study of T-cell reconstitution after alpha-beta-depleted transplantation in children. For TCRbeta, the library was prepared with unique molecular identifiers. TCRdb analysed the PCR reads with MiXCR anew, one entry per CDR3 protein. The sample gives a few hundred thousand distinct CDR3 sequences, 25% to 30% of which show up once; about 35% is in the top ten. Sequencing used PBMCs, obtained before TCRalphabeta/CD19-depleted stem cell transplant. The receptors derive from a boy under three years old with Wiskott-Aldrich syndrome, due to receive a stem cell transplant.

This clonotype has just a few counts. This chain connects TRBV4-1 to TRBJ2-7; the match to TRBD1 covers 9 bases. The CDR3 is 14 residues long. Losses at the gene ends were 3 bases for V and 5 bases for J; bases not matched to a gene: 5. Germline V gives CDR1 MGHRA, CDR2 YSYEKL. CDR3 coding DNA: TGCGCCAGCAGCCAGGGACAGGGATTCGACGAGCAGTACTTC. Protein product: CASSQGQGFDEQYF.

The chain uses TRBV20-1 and TRBJ1-5; TRBD1 matches at 8 bases. The CDR3 extends over 13 amino acids. Germline-derived CDR1 and CDR2 are DFQATT and SNEGSKA (reference sequence). Unmatched junction bases numbered 6, after V lost 5 bases and J lost 6 bases. The CDR3 here is CSASDRVGQPQHF. The CDR3 DNA reads as TGCAGTGCTTCGGACAGGGTAGGTCAGCCCCAGCATTTT.

This clonotype showed up just a few times. The CDR3 region is CASRIMDRGNTEAFF. CDR3 nucleotides: TGTGCCAGCAGAATCATGGACAGGGGGAACACTGAAGCTTTCTTT. The rearrangement uses TRBV27 and TRBJ1-1, with 9 bases lining up with TRBD1. The germline gives CDR1 MNHEY, CDR2 SMNVEV (reference sequence). This CDR3 spans 15 amino acids. The trim removed 6 bases at V and 1 base at J, leaving 6 bases unmatched.

This clonotype was seen a few times. The chain employs TRBV5-1 and TRBJ1-5; no clear D. Looked up from germline, CDR1 is SGHRS and CDR2 is YFSETQ. The germline V and J ends were trimmed by 3 bases and 4 bases, with 11 bases remaining between them. There are 14 residues in the CDR3. CDR3 loop: CASSSGGVNQPQHF. CDR3 coding DNA: TGCGCCAGCAGCTCCGGCGGGGTTAATCAGCCCCAGCATTTT.

V usage is TRBV20-1 and J usage is TRBJ2-4; D might be TRBD1 (6 bases). This CDR3 comprises 16 residues. Germline CDR1 reads DFQATT; CDR2 reads SNEGSKA (reference sequence). The V end was cut by 0 bases, the J end by 1 base, with 13 bases between. The CDR3 nucleotides are TGCAGTGCTAGAGATGAGGGAAGGGGGGCCAAAAACATTCAGTACTTC. Amino acid sequence: CSARDEGRGAKNIQYF.

This clonotype was counted a few times. The chain is built from TRBV20-1 and TRBJ2-3, with TRBD1 identical over 8 bases. CDR3 length: 14 amino acids. The J segment lost 4 bases and the V segment lost 5 bases, leaving 8 bases of the junction unmatched. CDR1 is DFQATT and CDR2 is SNEGSKA in the germline V gene (reference sequence). This chain's CDR3 is CSAATGAVPDTQYF. In nucleotides, the CDR3 is TGCAGTGCTGCGACAGGGGCTGTACCAGATACGCAGTATTTT.

The chain links TRBV20-1 to TRBJ2-7; D possibly uses TRBD1 or TRBD2 (5 bases each). The length of the CDR3 is 15 residues. Germline V gene lookup returns CDR1 DFQATT and CDR2 SNEGSKA (reference sequence). Trimming cost V 3 bases and J 3 bases, with 18 bases left between them. CDR3 sequence: CSARGLGRKNYEQYF. CDR3 bases: TGCAGTGCTAGGGGCCTGGGACGGAAGAACTACGAGCAGTACTTC.

This clonotype was detected a few times. The J gene is TRBJ2-1, the V gene TRBV18, with TRBD2 matching 11 bases. The CDR3 extends over 15 amino acids. V trimming: 6 bases; J trimming: 8 bases; junction bases outside the gene matches: 9. The germline gives CDR1 KGHSH, CDR2 LQKENI. The CDR3 loop reads CASSRLAGLHHEQFF. The CDR3 DNA is TGTGCCAGCTCGAGACTAGCGGGGCTTCATCATGAGCAGTTCTTC.

The CDR3 protein is CAISESWQETQYF. CDR3 in DNA: TGTGCCATCAGTGAGTCCTGGCAAGAGACCCAGTACTTC. The chain is built from TRBV10-3 and TRBJ2-5; D unresolved. This CDR3 is 13 amino acids long. Trimming took 0 bases from V and 2 from J, leaving 4 bases between them. CDR1 and CDR2 (germline): ENHRY, SYGVKD.

The genes are TRBV9 and TRBJ1-5; D is perhaps TRBD1 (6 bases). Looked up from germline, CDR1 is SGDLS and CDR2 is YYNGEE. The CDR3 runs 15 residues. V lost 0 bases to trimming and J lost 2 bases, with 9 bases between them. CDR3 region: CASSVDGGRNQPQHF. In DNA, the CDR3 is TGTGCCAGCAGCGTAGACGGGGGGCGCAATCAGCCCCAGCATTTT.

The chain carries TRBV5-1 and TRBJ2-7; 12 nucleotides agree with TRBD2. The V segment lost 5 bases and the J segment 1 base; nucleotides outside the gene matches: 10. CDR3 size: 17 residues. The germline V gene encodes CDR1 SGHRS and CDR2 YFSETQ. The CDR3 loop is CASRGFRTSGISYEQYF. The CDR3 nucleotides read TGCGCCAGCAGGGGATTTCGGACTAGCGGGATTTCCTACGAGCAGTACTTC. Full variable domain (rest looked up from reference TRBV5-1 and TRBJ2-7): KAGVTQTPRYLIKTRGQQVTLSCSPISGHRSVSWYQQTPGQGLQFLFEYFSETQRNKGNFPGRFSGRQFSNSRSEMNVSTLELGDSALYLCASRGFRTSGISYEQYFGPGTRLTVT.

This clonotype was seen a handful of times. This chain joins TRBV12-3 or TRBV12-4 and TRBJ2-2; D is possibly TRBD2 (6 bases). V lost 7 bases and J 0 bases, leaving 12 bases between the germline ends. This CDR3 has 15 amino acids. CDR3 sequence (DNA): TGTGCCAGCACTCCCCGGGGGTCGAACACCGGGGAGCTGTTTTTT. Residues: CASTPRGSNTGELFF.

The CDR3 region has the DNA TGTGCCAGCAGCCTGACCCAGCGGGAGGGGGAAAACATTCAGTACTTC. Its translation: CASSLTQREGENIQYF. The chain combines TRBV7-2 with TRBJ2-4, with 10 bases that match TRBD2. This CDR3 is 16 amino acids long. Germline V CDR1 and CDR2: SGHTA, FQGNSA. V gave up 5 bases and J gave up 5 bases; unmatched junction bases: 9.